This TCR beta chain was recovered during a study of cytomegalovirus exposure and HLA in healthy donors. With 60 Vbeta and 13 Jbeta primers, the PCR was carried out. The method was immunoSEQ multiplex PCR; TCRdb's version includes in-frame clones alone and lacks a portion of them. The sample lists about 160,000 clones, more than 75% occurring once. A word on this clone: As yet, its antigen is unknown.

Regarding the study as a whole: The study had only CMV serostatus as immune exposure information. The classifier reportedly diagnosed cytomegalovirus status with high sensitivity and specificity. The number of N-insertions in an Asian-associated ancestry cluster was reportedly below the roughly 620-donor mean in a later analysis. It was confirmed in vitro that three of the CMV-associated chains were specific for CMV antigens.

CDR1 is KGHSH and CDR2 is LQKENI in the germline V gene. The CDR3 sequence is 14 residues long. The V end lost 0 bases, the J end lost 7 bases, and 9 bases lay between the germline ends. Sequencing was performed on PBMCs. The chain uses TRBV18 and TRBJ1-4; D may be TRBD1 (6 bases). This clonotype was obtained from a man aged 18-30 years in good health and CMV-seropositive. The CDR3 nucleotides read TGTGCCAGCTCACCACCAATAGGGGGTGAAAAACTGTTTTTT. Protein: CASSPPIGGEKLFF. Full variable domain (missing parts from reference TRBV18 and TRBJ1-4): NAGVMQNPRHLVRRRGQEARLRCSPMKGHSHVYWYRQLPEEGLKFMVYLQKENIIDESGMPKERFSAEFPKEGPSILRIQQVVRGDSAAYFCASSPPIGGEKLFFGSGTQLSVL.